The clone carrying this T cell receptor beta chain was counted between two and nine times. Its specificity is unknown. The entry originates in a study of vaccination effects on CD4 cells after COVID-19. Antigen-specific CD4+ T cells were expanded (with viral peptide pools) by the ViraFEST assay ahead of sequencing. At the end of more than 8 days of culture, CD4+ T cells were isolated. Subjects were given two BNT162b2 or mRNA-1273 vaccine doses. Nucleocapsid antibodies were negative in the vaccine recipients, who had never had SARS-CoV-2 infection. Around 2 million PBMC were placed in each well, which was supplemented with 10 IU/ml IL-2 and roughly 9 ug/ml peptides. Data came from immunoSEQ multiplex PCR; TCRdb stores just in-frame clones and leaves some out. The profile shows tens of thousands of clones, roughly 80% of them singletons. The receptor was derived from a human donor who received a COVID-19 vaccine. The input for sequencing was CD4+ T cells from PBMCs cultured with HCoV-OC43 spike peptides, taken after COVID-19 vaccination. Subset reported: HCoV-OC43 spike overlapping peptide pool stimulation.

The CDR3 reads CASSHEGAANEKLFF. Here the CDR3 DNA reads TGCGCCAGCAGCCATGAGGGGGCGGCTAATGAAAAACTGTTTTTT. V usage is TRBV4-1 and J usage is TRBJ1-4; 7 nucleotides agree with TRBD1. Per the germline V gene, CDR1 is MGHRA and CDR2 is YSYEKL. Trimming removed 3 bases from V and 3 bases from J; junction bases left unmatched: 4. The CDR3 covers 15 residues.